This T cell receptor beta chain was observed in a study of beta chain features in type 1 diabetes. Whole-study results and caveats: A PCR bias possibly favoring shorter templates would apply equally to patients and controls.

This clone occurred a few times. Its specificity is not known. Purity (above 95%) was reached by all sorted populations. The authors reverse transcribed all of the isolated RNA, so sequencing captured expressed TCRB transcripts. Clones were sequenced by immunoSEQ multiplex PCR, and TCRdb holds only the in-frame ones, with some missing. The profile covers 350,000 to 450,000 clones, with about 15% appearing a single time and around 0.02% taken by the ten largest. Germline CDR1 SGDLS, CDR2 YYNGEE. Germline trimming cut 2 bases from V and 6 bases from J; bases unmatched to any gene: 9. The CDR3 length is 15 residues.

The TCR sequence derives from a woman aged 18-30 years in good health. The sequencing input was naive CD4+ T cells from blood. V is TRBV9 and J is TRBJ2-7, with 9 bases fitting TRBD2. CDR3 in DNA: TGTGCCAGCAGCGTTTTTTCTAGCGGGACGGTCGAGCAGTACTTC. It is translated as CASSVFSSGTVEQYF.